This TCR beta chain was obtained from a study of T cell changes during pregnancy in multiple sclerosis. Clones were read by immunoSEQ multiplex PCR, and TCRdb kept only the in-frame ones, dropping some. Of 70,000 to 95,000 clones in the sample, 70% to 90% were seen once. J lost 6 bases, V lost 0 bases, and 4 bases had no gene match. CDR1 and CDR2 (germline): LGHNA, YNFKEQ. The CDR3 has 16 residues. The origin of this receptor is a female donor with multiple sclerosis, enrolled in a pregnancy study. This rearrangement joins TRBV4-2 to TRBJ2-1; 11 nucleotides match TRBD2. Sequencing used peripheral blood, obtained before pregnancy. Written as DNA, the CDR3 is TGTGCCAGCAGCCAAGATTTTAGCGGGGGGGCCAATGAGCAGTTCTTC. The encoded protein is CASSQDFSGGANEQFF.